This TCR beta chain was sequenced for a study of response to subunit inactivated influenza vaccine. The CDR3 is 13 residues long. Germline CDR1 reads SGHTA; CDR2 reads FQGNSA. Deletions cut 4 bases from V and 5 bases from J, with 11 bases between. The study's findings and limits: Seasonal influenza vaccination, on each occasion, was suggested by the authors to recruit few new T cells.

MiXCR, run by TCRdb on the RT-PCR reads, gives a single entry per CDR3 protein. The profile shows around 520,000 distinct CDR3 sequences, over 9.5% of them singletons. Turning to this clonotype: The antigen is undetermined.

The sample in question was PBMCs from blood, obtained on the day of vaccination. This receptor was obtained from a man aged 50 to 60 who received an inactivated influenza vaccine. J is TRBJ2-5 and V is TRBV7-2; D might be TRBD2 (6 bases). CDR3 sequence (DNA): TGTGCCAGCAGCTCCTGGAGGGTGGAGACCCAGTACTTC. Its protein product is CASSSWRVETQYF.